The sequence of this T cell receptor (beta chain) was determined in a study of cytomegalovirus exposure and HLA in healthy donors. Notes on the study in general: The listing of 160 or so TCR beta chains classed them as cytomegalovirus-associated.

The protocol was immunoSEQ multiplex PCR, while the TCRdb copy is restricted to in-frame clones and leaves out a portion. The data show tens of thousands of clones, around four fifths seen once. Points on this clone: The target antigen is unknown.

This sequence was found in a man aged 25-45 years in good health and CMV-seronegative. The sample comprised PBMCs.

CDR3 sequence (DNA): TGTGCCAGCAGCCCAACGGGACTAGCGGCAAACTCCTACAATGAGCAGTTCTTC. As protein: CASSPTGLAANSYNEQFF. The chain carries TRBV7-6 and TRBJ2-1; 11 bases map to TRBD2. The CDR3 has 18 residues. In germline, CDR1 is SGHVS, CDR2 FNYEAQ. The V gene end was trimmed by 5 bases and the J gene end by 0 bases; junction bases not matched to a gene: 9.